One and the same sample provided the 18 T cell receptor beta chains below, sequenced in a study of cytomegalovirus exposure and HLA in healthy donors. It was with 60 Vbeta and 13 Jbeta primers that the PCR ran. Repertoires were generated with immunoSEQ multiplex PCR, while TCRdb's copy carries only in-frame clones and drops some. The profile covers fewer than 200,000 clones, with around 76% appearing a single time and about 1.4% taken by the ten largest. The sample was PBMCs. Every receptor here comes from a girl between 10 and 17 years old in good health and CMV-seropositive.

The genes are TRBV25-1 and TRBJ2-7, with a possible D match to TRBD2 (6 bases). The CDR3 is 15 residues long. Between the trimmed V and J ends, which lost 2 bases and 2 bases, there was a span of 13 bases. Germline V lookup: CDR1 MGHDK, CDR2 SYGVNS. CDR3 sequence: CASSEQGSGPYEQYF. Here the CDR3 DNA reads TGTGCCAGCAGTGAACAGGGTAGCGGACCCTACGAGCAGTACTTC.

The chain carries TRBV7-9 and TRBJ2-7; possibly TRBD1 for D (5 bases). Trimming shortened V by 5 bases and J by 0 bases, and 11 bases separated the two germline ends. CDR3 length equals 14 residues. CDR1 and CDR2 (germline): SEHNR, FQNEAQ (reference sequence). In nucleotides, the CDR3 is TGTGCCAGCAGCAGTACAGGAAACTCCTACGAGCAGTACTTC. Translated: CASSSTGNSYEQYF.

The chain recombines TRBV5-6 with TRBJ1-1; D unclear. The CDR3 totals 13 residues. Trimming took 0 bases from V and 4 from J, leaving 7 bases between them. Germline values: CDR1 SGHDT, CDR2 YYEEEE. The CDR3 region is CASSLGSGTEAFF. The CDR3 nucleotides read TGTGCCAGCAGCTTGGGATCGGGCACTGAAGCTTTCTTT.

The chain has TRBV5-1 and TRBJ1-4; D is possibly TRBD1 (5 bases). CDR3 length: 16 amino acids. The V gene lost 2 bases and the J gene lost 5 bases, with 16 bases spanning the gap. Germline assignment: CDR1 SGHRS and CDR2 YFSETQ. CDR3 protein: CASSFRSQAQNEKLFF. In DNA form, the CDR3 reads TGCGCCAGCAGCTTCAGGTCACAGGCTCAAAATGAAAAACTGTTTTTT.

The genes are TRBV15 and TRBJ2-3; D may be TRBD2 (6 bases). The CDR3 sequence is 16 residues long. Germline V CDR1 and CDR2: LNHNV, YYDKDF (reference sequence). The V end was cut by 3 bases, the J end by 1 base, with 14 bases between. The DNA of the CDR3 is TGTGCCACCAGCAGGGACGGGGGAGAGGGCACAGATACGCAGTATTTT. Protein sequence: CATSRDGGEGTDTQYF.

J is TRBJ1-1 and V is TRBV28; 7 nucleotides line up with TRBD1. Unmatched junction bases numbered 2, after V lost 6 bases and J lost 1 base. CDR1 and CDR2 (germline): MDHEN, SYDVKM. The CDR3 runs 13 residues. The CDR3 here is CASRSGGNTEAFF. The DNA for the CDR3 is TGTGCCAGCAGATCAGGGGGGAACACTGAAGCTTTCTTT.

The V call is TRBV10-1, the J call TRBJ2-5; possibly TRBD1 for D (5 bases). The germline V gene has CDR1 WNHNN and CDR2 SYGVQD (reference sequence). This CDR3 has 18 amino acids. Trimming cost V 4 bases and J 2 bases, with 23 bases left between them. The CDR3 loop is CASSATESDRQEQETQYF. Written as DNA, the CDR3 is TGCGCCAGCAGTGCTACAGAAAGCGACAGACAAGAACAAGAGACCCAGTACTTC.

V usage is TRBV18 and J usage is TRBJ1-2; 7 nucleotides match TRBD1. The CDR3 is 16 amino acids. V dropped 3 bases and J dropped 2; count of bases not matched to a gene: 9. Germline V lookup: CDR1 KGHSH, CDR2 LQKENI. Written as DNA, the CDR3 is TGTGCCAGCTCACCTATCCCAGGGGGTGAGAACTATGGCTACACCTTC. This codes for CASSPIPGGENYGYTF.

This rearrangement joins TRBV5-6 to TRBJ2-7, with 7 bases that match TRBD1. Germline trimming cut 4 bases from V and 1 base from J; bases unmatched to any gene: 5. Per the germline V gene, CDR1 is SGHDT and CDR2 is YYEEEE. The length of the CDR3 is 14 residues. CDR3 protein: CASSPETGSYEQYF. CDR3 DNA: TGTGCCAGCAGCCCAGAGACAGGGTCCTACGAGCAGTACTTC.

The chain combines TRBV30 with TRBJ1-3; tentative D call: TRBD1 (5 bases). Germline loops: CDR1 GTSNPN, CDR2 SVGIG (reference sequence). Trimming removed 1 base at V and 0 bases at J, with 16 bases between. CDR3 length: 17 residues. The CDR3 region is CAWSERRGRISGNTIYF. CDR3 DNA: TGTGCCTGGAGTGAGAGGAGGGGACGAATCTCTGGAAACACCATATATTTT. Together with reference TRBV30 and TRBJ1-3, the CDR3 gives the full variable domain: SQTIHQWPATLVQPVGSPLSLECTVEGTSNPNLYWYRQAAGRGLQLLFYSVGIGQISSEVPQNLSASRPQDRQFILSSKKLLLSDSGFYLCAWSERRGRISGNTIYFGEGSWLTVV.

J is TRBJ1-2 and V is TRBV6-1, with D possibly being TRBD1 (5 bases). CDR3 size: 11 residues. CDR1 and CDR2 (germline): MNHNS, SASEGT. Trimming cost V 4 bases and J 8 bases, with 8 bases left between them. For the CDR3, the DNA is TGTGCCAGCAGTGGACAGTGGGGCTACACCTTC. Encoded protein: CASSGQWGYTF.

The chain combines TRBV5-1 with TRBJ1-3; D uncertain. Trimming took 4 bases from V and 8 from J, leaving 16 bases between them. The CDR3 runs to 14 residues. Germline values: CDR1 SGHRS, CDR2 YFSETQ. CDR3 region: CASSERADFDTIYF. The CDR3 DNA is TGCGCCAGCAGCGAGAGGGCTGATTTCGACACCATATATTTT.

The rearrangement links TRBV29-1 to TRBJ1-1; D is possibly TRBD1 (6 bases). The CDR3 sequence is 13 residues long. Germline V lookup: CDR1 SQVTM, CDR2 ANQGSEA. The V end was cut by 3 bases, the J end by 0 bases, with 8 bases between. CDR3 sequence reads: CSVDQGMNTEAFF. The CDR3 DNA follows: TGCAGCGTTGATCAGGGGATGAACACTGAAGCTTTCTTT.

The rearrangement joins TRBV6-5 to TRBJ2-5; perhaps TRBD2 as D (6 bases). The CDR3 length is 16 residues. Germline CDR1 is MNHEY and CDR2 is SVGAGI. Trimming took off 0 bases at V and 4 bases at J, with 15 bases between the two ends. The CDR3 region is CASSYSASGVSETQYF. CDR3 in DNA: TGTGCCAGCAGTTACTCGGCGTCGGGGGTCTCAGAGACCCAGTACTTC.

This clone was counted between two and nine times. This chain uses TRBV5-4 with TRBJ2-2, with a tentative D call TRBD2 (7 bases). The CDR3 contains 16 residues. Germline-derived CDR1 and CDR2 are SGHNT and YYREEE (reference sequence). Trimming removed 4 bases from V and 2 bases from J, with 15 bases in between. CDR3 nucleotides: TGTGCCAGCAGCGGGGGGGCGGCGGTTAACACCGGGGAGCTGTTTTTT. It is translated as CASSGGAAVNTGELFF. Full variable domain (rest looked up from reference TRBV5-4 and TRBJ2-2): ETGVTQSPTHLIKTRGQQVTLRCSSQSGHNTVSWYQQALGQGPQFIFQYYREEENGRGNFPPRFSGLQFPNYSSELNVNALELDDSALYLCASSGGAAVNTGELFFGEGSRLTVL.

V gene TRBV6-4 combines with J gene TRBJ2-6; D remains ambiguous. V lost 4 bases and J lost 0, with 4 bases in between. Germline V gene sequence: CDR1 MRHNA, CDR2 SNTAGT. The CDR3 loop spans 14 amino acids. CDR3 nucleotide sequence: TGTGCCAGCAGTGCCTTCTCTGGGGCCAACGTCCTGACTTTC. It encodes CASSAFSGANVLTF.

As DNA, the CDR3 is TGTGCCAGCAGTTTTACAGGGGAAGGCTACACCTTC. It translates to CASSFTGEGYTF. This rearrangement joins TRBV28 to TRBJ1-2; TRBD1 matches at 7 bases. There are 12 residues in the CDR3. J lost 8 bases, V lost 3 bases, and 3 bases had no gene match. CDR1 and CDR2 from the germline V gene are MDHEN and SYDVKM.

The V call is TRBV28, the J call TRBJ1-2; D is possibly TRBD1 (6 bases). CDR1 is MDHEN, CDR2 SYDVKM, per germline. The CDR3 runs to 16 residues. The ends were cut back, 6 bases at V and 5 bases at J, with 22 bases in the middle. For the CDR3, the DNA is TGTGCCAGCAGCCACTGGCCGAGGGGGGGCGTTTATGGCTACACCTTC. Translated: CASSHWPRGGVYGYTF.